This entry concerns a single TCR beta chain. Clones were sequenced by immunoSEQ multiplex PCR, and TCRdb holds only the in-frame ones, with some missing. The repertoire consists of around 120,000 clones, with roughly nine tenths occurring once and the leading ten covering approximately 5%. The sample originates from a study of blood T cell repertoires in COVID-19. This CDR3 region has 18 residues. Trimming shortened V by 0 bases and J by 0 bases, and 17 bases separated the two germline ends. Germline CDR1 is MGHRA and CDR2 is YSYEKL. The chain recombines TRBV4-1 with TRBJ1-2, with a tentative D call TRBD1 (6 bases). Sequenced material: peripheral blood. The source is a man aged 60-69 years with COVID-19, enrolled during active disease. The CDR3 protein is CASSQEVTGKKSNYGYTF. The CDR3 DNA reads TGCGCCAGCAGCCAAGAGGTGACAGGCAAGAAGTCTAACTATGGCTACACCTTC.